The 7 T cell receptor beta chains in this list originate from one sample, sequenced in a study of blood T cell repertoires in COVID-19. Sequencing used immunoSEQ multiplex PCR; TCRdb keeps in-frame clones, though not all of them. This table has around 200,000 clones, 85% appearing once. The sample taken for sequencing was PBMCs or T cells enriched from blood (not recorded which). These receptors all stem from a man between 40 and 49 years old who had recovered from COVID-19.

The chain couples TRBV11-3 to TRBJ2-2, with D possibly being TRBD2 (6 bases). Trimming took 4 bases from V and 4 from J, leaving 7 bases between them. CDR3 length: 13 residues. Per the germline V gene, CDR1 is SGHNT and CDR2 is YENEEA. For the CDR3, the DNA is TGTGCCAGCAGCTATAGCGGCACCGGGGAGCTGTTTTTT. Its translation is CASSYSGTGELFF.

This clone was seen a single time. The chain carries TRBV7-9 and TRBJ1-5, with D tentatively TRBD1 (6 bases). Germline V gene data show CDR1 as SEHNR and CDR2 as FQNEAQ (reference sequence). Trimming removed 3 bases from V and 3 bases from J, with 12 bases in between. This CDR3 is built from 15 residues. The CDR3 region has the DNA TGTGCCAGCAGCTTTTCAGGGGTTTACAATCAGCCCCAGCATTTT. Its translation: CASSFSGVYNQPQHF.

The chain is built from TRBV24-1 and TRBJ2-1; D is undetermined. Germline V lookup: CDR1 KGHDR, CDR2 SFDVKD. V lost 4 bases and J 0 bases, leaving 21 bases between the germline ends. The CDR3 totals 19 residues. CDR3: CATSDNPYLKLGSYNEQFF. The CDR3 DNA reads TGTGCCACCAGTGACAACCCTTATCTAAAGCTAGGCTCCTACAATGAGCAGTTCTTC.

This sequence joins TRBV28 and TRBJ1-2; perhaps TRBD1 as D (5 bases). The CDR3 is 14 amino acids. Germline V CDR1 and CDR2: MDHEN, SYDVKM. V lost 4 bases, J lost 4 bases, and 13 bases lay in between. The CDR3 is CASSSGGSAYGYTF. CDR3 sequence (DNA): TGTGCCAGCAGTTCCGGGGGATCAGCCTATGGCTACACCTTC.

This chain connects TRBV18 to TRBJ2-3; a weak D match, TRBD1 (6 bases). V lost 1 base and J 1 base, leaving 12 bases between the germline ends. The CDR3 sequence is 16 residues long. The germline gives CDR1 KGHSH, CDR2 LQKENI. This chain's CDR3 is CASSPLDRQGTDTQYF. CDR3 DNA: TGTGCCAGCTCACCACTGGACAGACAAGGCACAGATACGCAGTATTTT.

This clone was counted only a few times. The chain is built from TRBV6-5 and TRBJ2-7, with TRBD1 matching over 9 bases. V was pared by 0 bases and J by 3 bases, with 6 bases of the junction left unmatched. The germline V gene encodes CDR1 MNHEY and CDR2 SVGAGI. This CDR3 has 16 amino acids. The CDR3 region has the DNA TGTGCCAGCAGTTACTCGATAGGACAGGGGAGCTACGAGCAGTACTTC. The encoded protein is CASSYSIGQGSYEQYF.

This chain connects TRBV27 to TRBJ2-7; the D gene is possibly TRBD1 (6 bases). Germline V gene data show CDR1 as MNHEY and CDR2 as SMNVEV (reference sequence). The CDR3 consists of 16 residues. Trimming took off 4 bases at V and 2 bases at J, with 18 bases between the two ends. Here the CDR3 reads CASSYGQKKLAYEQYF. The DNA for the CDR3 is TGTGCCAGCAGTTATGGACAGAAGAAACTAGCCTACGAGCAGTACTTC.